The present entry profiles one T cell receptor (beta chain) with its context. Its antigen remains unknown. The immunoSEQ assay was version 4, run in survey mode. Using immunoSEQ multiplex PCR, the repertoire was profiled, and TCRdb retains in-frame clones only, with some absent. The data show some 50,000 clones, with about 87% seen just once and more than 2.5% held by the top ten. This nonspecific control used anti-CD3/anti-CD28 bead stimulation of CD4+ T cells. Sorting of responding CD4+ T cells relied on upregulated CD40 ligand together with CD69. Stimulated PBMCs had first been depleted of CD8+ T cells. This sample is drawn from a study of persistence of HIV-infected CD4 T cells. Whole-study results and caveats: Within sorted populations, more oligoclonal TCRs accompanied more oligoclonal proviruses. Compared with CD3/CD28-stimulated cells, CMV- and Gag-responding cells showed lower TCRbeta richness. Antigen-responding cells were enriched for degenerate expanded CDR3beta sequences.

The sample in question was CD4+ T cells sorted from PBMCs after roughly 17-hour stimulation, obtained from a patient who received antiretroviral therapy. This receptor was identified in an adult woman with HIV who was CMV-seropositive.

The CDR3 DNA reads as TGTGCCAGCAGCCACCGTGGTGGGCCCGGCACTGAAGCTTTCTTT. It is translated as CASSHRGGPGTEAFF. The J gene is TRBJ1-1, the V gene TRBV14, with D hard to call. CDR3 length equals 15 residues. Trimming left V 3 bases short and J 4 bases short, with 15 bases between. Germline V gene data show CDR1 as SGHDN and CDR2 as FVKESK.